This T cell receptor (beta chain) is drawn from a study of blood T cell repertoires in COVID-19 (dated by TCRdb to 2020 to 2021). With regard to the full study: Collaborator samples came from the United States, Italy and Spain and covered acute and convalescent phases of COVID-19. The material from the prospective study consisted of cDNA or gDNA derived from T cells, B-cell-depleted T cells, or PBMCs. The dataset comprised deeply sampled blood TCRbeta repertoires from subjects exposed to, actively infected with, or recovered from COVID-19. The repertoires were made available in a free public database intended to serve as a resource for research on the immune response to SARS-CoV-2. Samples were obtained from the ongoing ImmuneRACE study (first 160 participants) and from about 1,300 subjects provided by 6 global collaborators. Sample metadata almost always included a de-identified subject ID, COVID-19 status, age in years and sex. Where HLA class I and class II types were available, the types were taken from metadata supplied by the sample provider, not from assay-based typing. Points the paper makes about the study in general: The quantity of clinical and demographic metadata differed by source and by participant and was supplied without curation.

As encoded in the germline V gene (reference sequence), CDR1 is SEHNR while CDR2 is FQNEAQ. V gives up 2 bases and J gives up 5 bases, and the segment between their germline ends measures 13 bases. The CDR3 spans 15 residues, from the cysteine through the phenylalanine. The CDR3 DNA has 45 bases and is translated from base 1. TCRbeta CDR3 regions were amplified from genomic DNA using the immunoSEQ Assay, a bias-controlled multiplex PCR. The published analysis was carried out like this. Nucleated cell counts per sample were estimated from amplification of reference gene primers within the assay. To quantify the absolute abundance of each unique TCRbeta CDR3 rearrangement, sequence reads were collapsed and filtered. Productive Simpson clonality was computed per sample as the square root of Simpson's diversity index over productive rearrangements. The immuneACCESS repertoire file appears here via TCRdb, limited to in-frame rearrangements. These files lack a portion of the clones; in checked studies, under half of the deficit traces to unresolved V genes, and the cause of the others is not known. Clone size and V and J calls were adopted from that table, with D and trimming inferred from the DNA. This sample has hundreds of thousands of clones in its table, and around 89% of those were observed once. Of the sample, about 4.5% is held by the ten largest clones.

As concerns this clone: What antigen it recognizes has not been identified. It has no much larger one-base neighbor in the sample; base qualities were not kept.

Whole blood was collected in K2EDTA tubes by collaborating institutions according to the institutions' own protocols. Collaborator samples were shipped for TCRbeta analysis as frozen whole blood, isolated PBMCs, or DNA extracted from either sample type. This chain is built from TRBV7-9 and TRBJ1-5, with the D gene not confidently named. This sequence originates from a woman aged 25 to 39 with acute or convalescent COVID-19. Sequenced sample: peripheral blood. The CDR3 corresponds to CASSLWASLYQPQHF. The base sequence is TGTGCCAGCAGCTTATGGGCGAGCCTCTATCAGCCCCAGCATTTT. The variable domain in full, with residues beyond the CDR3 obtained from the reference TRBV7-9 and TRBJ1-5 genes, is DTGVSQNPRHKITKRGQNVTFRCDPISEHNRLYWYRQTLGQGPEFLTYFQNEAQLEKSRLLSDRFSAERPKGSFSTLEIQRTEQGDSAMYLCASSLWASLYQPQHFGDGTRLSIL.